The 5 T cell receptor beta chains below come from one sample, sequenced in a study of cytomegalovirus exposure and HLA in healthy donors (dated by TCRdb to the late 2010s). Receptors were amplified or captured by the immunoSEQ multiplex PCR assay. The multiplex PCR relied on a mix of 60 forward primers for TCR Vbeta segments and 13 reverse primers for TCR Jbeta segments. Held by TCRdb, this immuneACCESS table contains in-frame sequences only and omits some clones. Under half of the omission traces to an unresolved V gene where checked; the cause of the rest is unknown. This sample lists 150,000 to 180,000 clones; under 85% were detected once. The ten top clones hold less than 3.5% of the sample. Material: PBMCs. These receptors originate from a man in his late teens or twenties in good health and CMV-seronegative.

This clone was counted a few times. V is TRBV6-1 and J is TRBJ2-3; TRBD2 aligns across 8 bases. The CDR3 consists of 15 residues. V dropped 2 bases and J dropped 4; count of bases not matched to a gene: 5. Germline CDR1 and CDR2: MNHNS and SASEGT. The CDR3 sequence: CASSEKAGGPDTQYF. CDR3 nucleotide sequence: TGTGCCAGCAGTGAAAAGGCGGGGGGTCCAGATACGCAGTATTTT.

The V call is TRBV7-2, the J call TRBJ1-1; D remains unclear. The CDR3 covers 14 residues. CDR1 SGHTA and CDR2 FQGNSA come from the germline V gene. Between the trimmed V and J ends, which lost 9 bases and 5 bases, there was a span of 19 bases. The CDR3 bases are TGTGCCAGTAGGCGGGGAGGAGGTTGGACTGAAGCTTTCTTT. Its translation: CASRRGGGWTEAFF.

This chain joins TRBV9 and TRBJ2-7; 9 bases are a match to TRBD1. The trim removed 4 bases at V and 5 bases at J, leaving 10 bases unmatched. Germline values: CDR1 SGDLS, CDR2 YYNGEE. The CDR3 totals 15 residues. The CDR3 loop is CASSYRDREFHEQYF. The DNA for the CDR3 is TGTGCCAGCAGCTACCGGGACAGGGAATTCCACGAGCAGTACTTC.

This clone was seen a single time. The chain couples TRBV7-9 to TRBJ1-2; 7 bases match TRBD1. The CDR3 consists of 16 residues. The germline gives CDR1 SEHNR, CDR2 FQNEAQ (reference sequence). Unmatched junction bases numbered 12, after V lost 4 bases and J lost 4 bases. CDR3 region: CASSYPRGRGAYGYTF. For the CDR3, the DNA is TGTGCCAGCAGCTACCCCAGGGGCAGGGGGGCCTATGGCTACACCTTC.

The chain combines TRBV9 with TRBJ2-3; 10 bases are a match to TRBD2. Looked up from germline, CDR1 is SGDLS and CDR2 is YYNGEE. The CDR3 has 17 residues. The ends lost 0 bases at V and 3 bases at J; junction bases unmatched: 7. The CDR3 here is CASSVVGSGGATDTQYF. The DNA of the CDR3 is TGTGCCAGCAGCGTAGTCGGGAGCGGGGGGGCTACAGATACGCAGTATTTT.